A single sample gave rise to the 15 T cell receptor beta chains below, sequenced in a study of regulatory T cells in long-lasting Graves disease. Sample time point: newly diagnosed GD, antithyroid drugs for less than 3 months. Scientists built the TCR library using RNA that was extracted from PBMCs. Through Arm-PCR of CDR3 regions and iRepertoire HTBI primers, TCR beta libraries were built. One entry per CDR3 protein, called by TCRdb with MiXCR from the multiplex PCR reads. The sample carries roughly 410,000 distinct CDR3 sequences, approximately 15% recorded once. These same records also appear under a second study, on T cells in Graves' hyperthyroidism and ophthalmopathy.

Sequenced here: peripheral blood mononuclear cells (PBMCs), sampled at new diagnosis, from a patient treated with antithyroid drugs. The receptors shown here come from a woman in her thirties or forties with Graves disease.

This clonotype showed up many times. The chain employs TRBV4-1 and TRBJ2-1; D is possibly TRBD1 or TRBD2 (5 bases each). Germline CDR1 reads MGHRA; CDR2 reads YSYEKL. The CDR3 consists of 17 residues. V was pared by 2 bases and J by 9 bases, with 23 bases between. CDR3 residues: CASSQLLLGLLRGEQFF. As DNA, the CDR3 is TGCGCCAGCAGCCAACTCCTCCTAGGACTCCTAAGGGGTGAGCAGTTCTTC.

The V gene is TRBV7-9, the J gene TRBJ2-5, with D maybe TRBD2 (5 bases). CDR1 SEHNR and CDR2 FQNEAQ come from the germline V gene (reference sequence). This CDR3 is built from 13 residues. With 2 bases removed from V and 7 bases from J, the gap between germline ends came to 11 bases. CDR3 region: CASSLTPRATQYF. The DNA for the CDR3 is TGTGCCAGCAGCTTAACCCCGCGGGCGACCCAGTACTTC.

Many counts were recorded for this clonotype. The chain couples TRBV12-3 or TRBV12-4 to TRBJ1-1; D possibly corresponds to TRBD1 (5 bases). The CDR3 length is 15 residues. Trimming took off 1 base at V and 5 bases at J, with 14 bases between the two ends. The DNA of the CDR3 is TGTGCCAGCAGTTTAGAGTCAGGGTTGCGTACTGAAGCTTTCTTT. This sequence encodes CASSLESGLRTEAFF.

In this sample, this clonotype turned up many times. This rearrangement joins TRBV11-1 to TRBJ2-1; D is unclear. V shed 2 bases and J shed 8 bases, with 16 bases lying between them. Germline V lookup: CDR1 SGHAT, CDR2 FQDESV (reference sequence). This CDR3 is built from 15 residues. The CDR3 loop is CASSLRKAPGYEQFF. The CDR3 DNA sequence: TGTGCCAGCAGCTTAAGAAAGGCTCCCGGCTATGAGCAGTTCTTC. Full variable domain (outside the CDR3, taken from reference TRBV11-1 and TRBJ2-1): EAEVAQSPRYKITEKSQAVAFWCDPISGHATLYWYRQILGQGPELLVQFQDESVVDDSQLPKDRFSAERLKGVDSTLKIQPAELGDSAMYLCASSLRKAPGYEQFFGPGTRLTVL.

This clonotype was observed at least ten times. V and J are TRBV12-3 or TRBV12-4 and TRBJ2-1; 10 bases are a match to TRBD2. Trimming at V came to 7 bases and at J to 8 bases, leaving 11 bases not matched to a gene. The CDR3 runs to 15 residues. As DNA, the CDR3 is TGTGCCAGCACTATCCCTAGCGGGAGAACCGATGAGCAGTTCTTC. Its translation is CASTIPSGRTDEQFF.

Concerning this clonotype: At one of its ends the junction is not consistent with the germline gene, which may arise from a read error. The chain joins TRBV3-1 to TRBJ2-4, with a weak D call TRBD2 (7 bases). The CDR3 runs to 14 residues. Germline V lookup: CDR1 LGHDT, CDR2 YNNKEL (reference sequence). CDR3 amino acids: CASSQRGAKDIRYF. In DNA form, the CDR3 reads TGTGCCAGCAGCCAACGGGGGGCGAAAGACATTCGGTACTTC.

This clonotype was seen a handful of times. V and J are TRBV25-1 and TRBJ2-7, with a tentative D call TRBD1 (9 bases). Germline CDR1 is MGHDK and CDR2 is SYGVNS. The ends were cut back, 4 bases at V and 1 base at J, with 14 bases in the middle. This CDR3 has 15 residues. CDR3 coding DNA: TGTGCCAGCAGTGCGGGAGGGACAGGGTCCTACGAGCAGTACTTC. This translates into CASSAGGTGSYEQYF.

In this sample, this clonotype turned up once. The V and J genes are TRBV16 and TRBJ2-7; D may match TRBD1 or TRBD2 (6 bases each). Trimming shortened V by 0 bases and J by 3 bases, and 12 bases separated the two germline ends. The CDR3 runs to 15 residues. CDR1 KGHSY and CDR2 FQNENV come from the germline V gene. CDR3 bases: TGTGCCAGCAGCCAATCCCACGGGGGCGACTACGAGCAGTACTTC. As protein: CASSQSHGGDYEQYF.

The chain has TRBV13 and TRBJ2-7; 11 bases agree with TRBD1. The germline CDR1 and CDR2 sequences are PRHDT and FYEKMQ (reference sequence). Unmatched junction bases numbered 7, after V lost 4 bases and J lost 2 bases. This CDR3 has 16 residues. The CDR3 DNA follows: TGTGCCAGCAGCTCTGACCGGGACAGGGGGACCTACGAGCAGTACTTC. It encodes CASSSDRDRGTYEQYF.

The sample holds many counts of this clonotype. CDR3 nucleotide sequence: TGTGCCAGTCAGACAGGCGCGAACACCGGGGAGCTGTTTTTT. This encodes CASQTGANTGELFF. The chain uses TRBV28 and TRBJ2-2; a possible D gene is TRBD1 (6 bases). This CDR3 is 14 amino acids long. The V end lost 9 bases, the J end lost 0 bases, and 11 bases lay between the germline ends. Germline V gives CDR1 MDHEN, CDR2 SYDVKM.

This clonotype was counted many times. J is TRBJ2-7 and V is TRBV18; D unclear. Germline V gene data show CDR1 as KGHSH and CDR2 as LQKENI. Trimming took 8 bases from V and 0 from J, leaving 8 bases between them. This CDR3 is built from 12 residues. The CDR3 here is CASSPVSYEQYF. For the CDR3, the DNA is TGTGCCAGCAGCCCAGTCTCCTACGAGCAGTACTTC.

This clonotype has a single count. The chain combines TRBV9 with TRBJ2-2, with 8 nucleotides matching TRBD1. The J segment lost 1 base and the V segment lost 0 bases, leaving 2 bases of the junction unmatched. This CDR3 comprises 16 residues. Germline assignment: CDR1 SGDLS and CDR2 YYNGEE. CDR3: CASSVGGTGNTGELFF. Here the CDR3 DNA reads TGTGCCAGCAGCGTAGGGGGGACAGGGAACACCGGGGAGCTGTTTTTT.

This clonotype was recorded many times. The CDR3 DNA reads TGCGCCAGCAGCGGGGACCCCGCGCCCCTTTATGGCTACACCTTC. Encoded protein: CASSGDPAPLYGYTF. The chain combines TRBV5-1 with TRBJ1-2; possibly TRBD1 for D (5 bases). CDR3 length equals 15 residues. Germline loops: CDR1 SGHRS, CDR2 YFSETQ. V gave up 4 bases and J gave up 5 bases, with 18 bases separating them. The entire variable domain, with the rest obtained from reference TRBV5-1 and TRBJ1-2, is as follows: KAGVTQTPRYLIKTRGQQVTLSCSPISGHRSVSWYQQTPGQGLQFLFEYFSETQRNKGNFPGRFSGRQFSNSRSEMNVSTLELGDSALYLCASSGDPAPLYGYTFGSGTRLTVV.

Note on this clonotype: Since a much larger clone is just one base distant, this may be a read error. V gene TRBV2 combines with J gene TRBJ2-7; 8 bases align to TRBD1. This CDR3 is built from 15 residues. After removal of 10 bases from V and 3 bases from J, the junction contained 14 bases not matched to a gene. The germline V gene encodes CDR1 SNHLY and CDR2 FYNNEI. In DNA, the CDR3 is TGTGCCACCATACTACAGGGGGTACAGGGCTACGAGCAGTACTTC. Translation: CATILQGVQGYEQYF.

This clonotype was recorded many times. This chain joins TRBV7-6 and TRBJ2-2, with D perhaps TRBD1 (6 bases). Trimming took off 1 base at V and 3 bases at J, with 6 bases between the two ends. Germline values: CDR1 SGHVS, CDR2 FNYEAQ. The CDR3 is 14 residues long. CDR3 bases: TGTGCCAGCAGCTTAGGGACAGACACCGGGGAGCTGTTTTTT. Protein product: CASSLGTDTGELFF.